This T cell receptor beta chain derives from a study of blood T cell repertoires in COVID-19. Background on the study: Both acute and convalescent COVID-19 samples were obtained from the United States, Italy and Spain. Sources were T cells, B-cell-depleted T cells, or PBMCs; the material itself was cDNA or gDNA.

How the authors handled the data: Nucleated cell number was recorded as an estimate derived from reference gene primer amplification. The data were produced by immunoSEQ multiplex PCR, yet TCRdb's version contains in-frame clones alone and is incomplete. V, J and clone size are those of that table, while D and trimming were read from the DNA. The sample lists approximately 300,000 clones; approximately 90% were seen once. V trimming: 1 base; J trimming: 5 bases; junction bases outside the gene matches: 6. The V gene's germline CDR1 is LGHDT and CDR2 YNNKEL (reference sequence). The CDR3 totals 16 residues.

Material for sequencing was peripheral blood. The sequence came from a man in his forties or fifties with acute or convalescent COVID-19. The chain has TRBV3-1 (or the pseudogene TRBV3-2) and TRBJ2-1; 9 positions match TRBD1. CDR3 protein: CASSQVLGQGNNEQFF. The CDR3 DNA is TGTGCCAGCAGCCAAGTCTTGGGACAGGGAAACAATGAGCAGTTCTTC.